This T cell receptor beta chain was sequenced for a study of a mutant IDH1 vaccine in newly diagnosed glioma. Across the whole study: Radiotherapy, temozolomide, or both had been given previously, and both were given to most.

About this clone: Its matching antigen is unknown.

CDR1 is SGHKS and CDR2 is YYEKEE in the germline V gene (reference sequence). CDR3 length: 13 residues. The V gene lost 3 bases and the J gene lost 3 bases, with 9 bases spanning the gap. The time point denotes: week 47, end of study. The investigators gave 300 ug of mutant IDH1 20-mer peptide in each vaccine dose, together with topical imiquimod. Libraries were prepared by immunoSEQ multiplex PCR; TCRdb keeps only in-frame clonotypes and omits some of them. There are some 21,000 clones in the sample; 84% occur only once, and approximately 3% lies in the top ten. The source material was PBMCs, sampled from a glioma patient whose treatment included an IDH1 peptide vaccine. The sequence derives from a man aged 35-49 years with glioma. V usage is TRBV5-5 and J usage is TRBJ1-2; possibly TRBD1 for D (5 bases). CDR3 in DNA: TGTGCCAGCAGCTGGGACGGGGACTATGGCTACACCTTC. The encoded protein is CASSWDGDYGYTF.